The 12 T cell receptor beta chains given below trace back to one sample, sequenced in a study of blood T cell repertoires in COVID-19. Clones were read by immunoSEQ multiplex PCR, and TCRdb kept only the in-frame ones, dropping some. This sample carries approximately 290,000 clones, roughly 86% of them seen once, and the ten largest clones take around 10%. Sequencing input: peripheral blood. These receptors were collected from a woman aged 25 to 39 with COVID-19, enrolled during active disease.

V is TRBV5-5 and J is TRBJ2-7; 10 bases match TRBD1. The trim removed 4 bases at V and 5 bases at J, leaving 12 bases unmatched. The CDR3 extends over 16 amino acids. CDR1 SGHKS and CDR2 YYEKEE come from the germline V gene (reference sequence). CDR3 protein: CASSDFMGQGTHEQYF. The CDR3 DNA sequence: TGTGCCAGCAGCGACTTCATGGGACAGGGGACCCACGAGCAGTACTTC.

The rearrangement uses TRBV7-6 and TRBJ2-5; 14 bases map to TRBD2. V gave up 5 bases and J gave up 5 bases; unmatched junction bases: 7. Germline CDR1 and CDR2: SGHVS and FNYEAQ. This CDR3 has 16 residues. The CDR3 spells CASSLAWTSGGETQYF. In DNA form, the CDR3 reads TGTGCCAGCAGCCTGGCCTGGACTAGCGGGGGGGAGACCCAGTACTTC.

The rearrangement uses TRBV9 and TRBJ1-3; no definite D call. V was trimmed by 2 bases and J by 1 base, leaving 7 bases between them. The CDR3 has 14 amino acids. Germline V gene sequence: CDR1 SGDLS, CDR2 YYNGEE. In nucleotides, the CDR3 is TGTGCCAGCAGCGTGGAGGGATCTGGAAACACCATATATTTT. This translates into CASSVEGSGNTIYF.

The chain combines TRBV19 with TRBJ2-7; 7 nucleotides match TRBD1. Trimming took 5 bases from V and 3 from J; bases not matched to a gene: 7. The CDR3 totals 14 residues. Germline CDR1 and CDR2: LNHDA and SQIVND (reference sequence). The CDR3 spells CASSPGQDNYEQYF. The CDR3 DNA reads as TGTGCCAGTAGTCCTGGACAGGATAACTACGAGCAGTACTTC.

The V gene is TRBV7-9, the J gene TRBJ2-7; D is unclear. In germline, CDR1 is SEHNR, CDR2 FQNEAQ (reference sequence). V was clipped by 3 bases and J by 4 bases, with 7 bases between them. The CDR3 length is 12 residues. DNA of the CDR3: TGTGCCAGCAGCTTGGTTACTTACGAGCAGTACTTC. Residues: CASSLVTYEQYF. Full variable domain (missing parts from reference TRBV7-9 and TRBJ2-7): DTGVSQNPRHKITKRGQNVTFRCDPISEHNRLYWYRQTLGQGPEFLTYFQNEAQLEKSRLLSDRFSAERPKGSFSTLEIQRTEQGDSAMYLCASSLVTYEQYFGPGTRLTVT.

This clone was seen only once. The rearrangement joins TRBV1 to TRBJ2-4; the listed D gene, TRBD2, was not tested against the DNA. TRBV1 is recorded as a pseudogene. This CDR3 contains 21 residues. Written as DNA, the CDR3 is TGCACCAGCAGCGGGACTAAACTAGCGGGGGGGTTCGCTCTAGCCAAAAACATTCAGTACTTC. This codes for CTSSGTKLAGGFALAKNIQYF.

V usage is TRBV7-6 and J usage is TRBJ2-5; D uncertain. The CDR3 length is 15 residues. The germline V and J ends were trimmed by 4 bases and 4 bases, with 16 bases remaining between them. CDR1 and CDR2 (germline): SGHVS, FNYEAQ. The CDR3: CASSSKFVGRETQYF. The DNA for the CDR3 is TGTGCCAGCAGCTCAAAATTTGTGGGCAGAGAGACCCAGTACTTC.

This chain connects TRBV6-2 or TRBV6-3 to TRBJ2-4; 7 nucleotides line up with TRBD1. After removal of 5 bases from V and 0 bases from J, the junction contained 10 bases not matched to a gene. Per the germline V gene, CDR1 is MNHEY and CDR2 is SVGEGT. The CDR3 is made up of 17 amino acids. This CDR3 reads CASSPSRDSLAKNIQYF. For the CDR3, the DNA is TGTGCCAGCAGTCCAAGCCGGGACAGTCTAGCCAAAAACATTCAGTACTTC.

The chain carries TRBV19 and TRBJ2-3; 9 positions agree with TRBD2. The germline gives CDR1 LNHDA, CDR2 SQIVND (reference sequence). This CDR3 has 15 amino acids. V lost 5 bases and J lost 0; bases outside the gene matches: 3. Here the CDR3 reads CASSPLAGSTDTQYF. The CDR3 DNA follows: TGTGCCAGTAGTCCCCTAGCGGGAAGCACAGATACGCAGTATTTT. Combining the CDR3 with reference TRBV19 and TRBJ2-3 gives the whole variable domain DGGITQSPKYLFRKEGQNVTLSCEQNLNHDAMYWYRQDPGQGLRLIYYSQIVNDFQKGDIAEGYSVSREKKESFPLTVTSAQKNPTAFYLCASSPLAGSTDTQYFGPGTRLTVL.

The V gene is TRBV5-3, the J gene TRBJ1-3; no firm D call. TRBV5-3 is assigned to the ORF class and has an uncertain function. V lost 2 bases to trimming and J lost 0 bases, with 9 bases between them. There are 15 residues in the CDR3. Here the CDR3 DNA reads TGTGCCAGAAGCTTCGGAGACGGCTCTGGAAACACCATATATTTT. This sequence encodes CARSFGDGSGNTIYF.

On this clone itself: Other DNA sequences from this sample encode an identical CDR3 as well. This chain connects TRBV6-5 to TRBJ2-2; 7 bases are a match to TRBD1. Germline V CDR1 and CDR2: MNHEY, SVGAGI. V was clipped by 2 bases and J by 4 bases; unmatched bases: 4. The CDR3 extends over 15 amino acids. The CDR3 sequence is CASSYSNRGTGELFF. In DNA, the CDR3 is TGTGCCAGCAGTTACAGTAACAGGGGCACCGGGGAGCTGTTTTTT.

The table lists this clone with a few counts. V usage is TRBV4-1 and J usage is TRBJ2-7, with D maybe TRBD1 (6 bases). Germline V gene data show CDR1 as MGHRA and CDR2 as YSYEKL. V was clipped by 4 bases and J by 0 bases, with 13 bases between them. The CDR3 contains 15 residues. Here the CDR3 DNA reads TGCGCCAGCAGCCGAGGACAGAGTTTCTCCTACGAGCAGTACTTC. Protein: CASSRGQSFSYEQYF.